The clone carrying this T cell receptor beta chain was seen just once. As yet, its antigen is unknown. The sample is drawn from a study of OX40 agonist ivuxolimab in advanced cancers. General observations from the study: Relative to CD4+, CD8+ T cells held more expanded clones on average.

The data were produced by immunoSEQ multiplex PCR, yet TCRdb's version contains in-frame clones alone and is incomplete. The repertoire holds 66,000 or so clones, with 87% as singletons. The CDR3 is 16 amino acids. CDR1 is KGHSH and CDR2 is LQKENI in the germline V gene. Trimming at V came to 0 bases and at J to 6 bases, leaving 10 bases not matched to a gene. Prior autoimmune disease or systemic immunosuppression barred patients. J is TRBJ1-1 and V is TRBV18; 7 nucleotides align to TRBD1. The material was CD4+ or CD8+ T cells sorted from blood, obtained in a trial of the OX40 agonist ivuxolimab. This TCR came from an adult with an advanced solid tumor such as melanoma, head and neck, liver or kidney cancer. CDR3 nucleotide sequence: TGTGCCAGCTCACCACCTACCAGGGGGAATACGGCTGAAGCTTTCTTT. Its translation is CASSPPTRGNTAEAFF.